A single sample is the source of the 7 T cell receptor beta chains below, sequenced in a study of blood T cell repertoires in COVID-19. Clones were read by immunoSEQ multiplex PCR, and TCRdb kept only the in-frame ones, dropping some. The table shows 100,000 to 150,000 clones, with 84% occurring only once. The sample comprised PBMCs or T cells enriched from blood (not recorded which). The source is a woman aged 30 to 39 who had recovered from COVID-19.

The chain links TRBV9 to TRBJ1-6; maybe TRBD1 (5 bases). The CDR3 loop spans 16 amino acids. Germline CDR1 is SGDLS and CDR2 is YYNGEE. V was pared by 0 bases and J by 7 bases, with 14 bases between. CDR3 residues: CASSVGSGGKNSPLHF. The CDR3 DNA reads TGTGCCAGCAGCGTAGGGTCCGGGGGGAAAAATTCACCCCTCCACTTT.

The genes are TRBV6-5 and TRBJ1-1; 7 bases agree with TRBD1. V dropped 6 bases and J dropped 3; count of bases not matched to a gene: 4. The CDR3 covers 13 residues. Germline loops: CDR1 MNHEY, CDR2 SVGAGI. Here the CDR3 reads CASSGQVYTEAFF. The DNA of the CDR3 is TGTGCCAGCAGCGGACAGGTTTACACTGAAGCTTTCTTT.

This clone was detected only once. The chain is built from TRBV5-1 and TRBJ1-1, with no clear D. Deletions cut 0 bases from V and 3 bases from J, with 15 bases between. The germline V gene encodes CDR1 SGHRS and CDR2 YFSETQ. The CDR3 covers 16 residues. The CDR3 region has the DNA TGCGCCAGCAGCTTGGCCGGTAGGACTGGGCACACTGAAGCTTTCTTT. Translated: CASSLAGRTGHTEAFF.

The chain is built from TRBV4-3 and TRBJ1-3; TRBD1 matches at 7 bases. V lost 3 bases, J lost 0 bases, and 8 bases stayed unmatched. The CDR3 has 17 residues. The germline V gene has CDR1 LGHNA and CDR2 YSLEER. The CDR3 loop is CASSQSRGDSSGNTIYF. The CDR3 DNA reads TGCGCCAGCAGCCAGTCCAGGGGGGACAGCTCTGGAAACACCATATATTTT.

In DNA, the CDR3 is TGTGCCAGCCGGGTGAGGGGGAAGAATTCACCCCTCCACTTT. Translation gives CASRVRGKNSPLHF. The chain recombines TRBV6-5 with TRBJ1-6; a possible D gene is TRBD1 (6 bases). V lost 8 bases and J lost 7, with 15 bases in between. Germline assignment: CDR1 MNHEY and CDR2 SVGAGI. This CDR3 region has 14 residues.

This chain links TRBV7-2 with TRBJ2-3; 7 nucleotides align to TRBD2. This CDR3 comprises 16 residues. In germline, CDR1 is SGHTA, CDR2 FQGNSA. Trimming removed 0 bases from V and 5 bases from J; junction bases left unmatched: 8. The CDR3 protein is CASSLAGGPRGDTQYF. The CDR3 DNA follows: TGTGCCAGCAGCTTAGCGGGAGGGCCTCGGGGAGATACGCAGTATTTT.

This rearrangement joins TRBV18 to TRBJ1-2; 9 bases are shared with TRBD1. The CDR3 covers 13 residues. Germline V gives CDR1 KGHSH, CDR2 LQKENI. Trimming cost V 6 bases and J 7 bases; bases outside gene matches: 6. The CDR3 DNA is TGTGCCAGCTCCTCCGGGACAGGGACTGGCTACACCTTC. Protein: CASSSGTGTGYTF.